This T cell receptor beta chain is drawn from a study of T cell responses to AZD1222 COVID-19 vaccine. Analysis merged second doses at about 4 or about 12 weeks. V was pared by 1 base and J by 4 bases, with 1 base of the junction left unmatched. This CDR3 region has 15 residues. Germline V gives CDR1 SGDLS, CDR2 YYNGEE. With respect to this clone: Its specificity is not known.

Study-level findings and limits: Dominant CD4 TCR responses targeted spike regions 160-218 and 743-854. Scientists sampled the repertoires only once the peak T cell response had passed. Nearly half of the spike-specific TCRs reportedly recognize variant regions that carry no mutations.

Sequenced by immunoSEQ multiplex PCR; TCRdb stores in-frame clones only, minus some. The sample has 160,000 or so clones, about 91% seen once. The chain combines TRBV9 with TRBJ2-3; 12 bases agree with TRBD2. Sequencing used peripheral blood, obtained 28 days after the second AZD1222 dose. The receptor's source is an adult who received the AZD1222 COVID-19 vaccine. The CDR3 nucleotides read TGTGCCAGCAGCGTACTAGCGGGGGGGCCAGATACGCAGTATTTT. It yields the protein CASSVLAGGPDTQYF.